This T cell receptor (beta chain) came from a study of a mutant IDH1 vaccine in newly diagnosed glioma. The wider study: Vaccination was launched 4-6 weeks after radiotherapy alone, or with temozolomide cycles. Most had both radiotherapy and temozolomide beforehand; others had only one.

CDR3 size: 18 residues. The ends lost 0 bases at V and 3 bases at J; junction bases unmatched: 12. Germline CDR1 reads MGHRA; CDR2 reads YSYEKL. Profiling relied on immunoSEQ multiplex PCR, and the TCRdb table lists in-frame clones only, not all of them. Among about 48,000 clones, about 82% were seen once, and the ten largest hold 12%. Time point meaning: week 35, safety follow-up. A single vaccine dose contained 300 ug of mutant IDH1 20-mer peptide, and topical imiquimod was used with it. Astrocytomas found in donors were new, WHO grade 3 or 4, IDH1-mutant and ATRX-lost. A note on this clone: Its antigen is undetermined.

V usage is TRBV4-1 and J usage is TRBJ2-7; 9 bases match TRBD1. This TCR was recovered from a man in his forties with glioma. Specimen: PBMCs, collected from a glioma patient whose treatment included an IDH1 peptide vaccine. The CDR3 DNA sequence: TGCGCCAGCAGCCAAGATAGGCAAAGTGGGACAGGGATCTACGAGCAGTACTTC. This gives the protein CASSQDRQSGTGIYEQYF.